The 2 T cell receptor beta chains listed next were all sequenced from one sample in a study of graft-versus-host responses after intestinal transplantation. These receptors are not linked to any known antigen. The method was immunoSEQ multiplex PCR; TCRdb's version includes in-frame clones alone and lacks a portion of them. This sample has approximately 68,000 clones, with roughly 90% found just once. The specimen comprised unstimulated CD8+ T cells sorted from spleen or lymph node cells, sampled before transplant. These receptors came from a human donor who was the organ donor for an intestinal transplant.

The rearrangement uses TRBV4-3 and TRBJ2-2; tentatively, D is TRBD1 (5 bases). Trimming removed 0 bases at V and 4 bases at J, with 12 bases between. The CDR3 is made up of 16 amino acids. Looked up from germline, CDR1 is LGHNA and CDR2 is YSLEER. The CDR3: CASSQDGQGITGELFF. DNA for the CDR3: TGCGCCAGCAGCCAAGACGGGCAGGGAATCACCGGGGAGCTGTTTTTT.

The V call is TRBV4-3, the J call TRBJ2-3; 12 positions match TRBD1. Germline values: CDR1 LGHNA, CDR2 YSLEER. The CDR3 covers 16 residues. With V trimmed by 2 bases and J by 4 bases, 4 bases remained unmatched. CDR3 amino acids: CASSQYGTGGPDTQYF. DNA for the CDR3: TGCGCCAGCAGCCAATACGGGACAGGGGGCCCAGATACGCAGTATTTT.